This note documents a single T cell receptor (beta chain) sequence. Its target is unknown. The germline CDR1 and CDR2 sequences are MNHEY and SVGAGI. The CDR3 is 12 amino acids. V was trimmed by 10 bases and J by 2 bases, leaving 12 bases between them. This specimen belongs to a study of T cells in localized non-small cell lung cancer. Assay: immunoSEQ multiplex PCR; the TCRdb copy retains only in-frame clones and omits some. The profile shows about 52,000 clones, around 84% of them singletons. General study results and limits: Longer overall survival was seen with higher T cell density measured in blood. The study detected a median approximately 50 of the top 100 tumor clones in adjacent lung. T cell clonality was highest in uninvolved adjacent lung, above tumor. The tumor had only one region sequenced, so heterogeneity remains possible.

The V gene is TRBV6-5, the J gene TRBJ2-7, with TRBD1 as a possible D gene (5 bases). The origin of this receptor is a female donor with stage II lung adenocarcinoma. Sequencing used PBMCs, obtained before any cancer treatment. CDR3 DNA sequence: TGTGCCACCTCCAGGGATCCCTACGAGCAGTACTTC. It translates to CATSRDPYEQYF.